One sample yielded the 14 T cell receptor beta chains listed below, sequenced in a study of identical twins. TCRdb itself ran the 5' RACE reads through MiXCR, one entry per CDR3 protein. The sample lists hundreds of thousands of distinct CDR3 sequences, 18% occurring once. The data were also submitted as part of a second study, on T cells expressing NK-cell markers.

Specimen: PBMCs. These receptors came from a woman aged 18-29 years in good health.

The chain recombines TRBV29-1 with TRBJ2-3; D tentatively fits TRBD1 or TRBD2 (6 bases each). Germline V gene data show CDR1 as SQVTM and CDR2 as ANQGSEA. CDR3 length equals 16 residues. V was clipped by 6 bases and J by 3 bases, with 22 bases between them. The CDR3 loop is CSVVRLGGMLTDTQYF. The DNA of the CDR3 is TGCAGCGTAGTCCGCTTAGGGGGGATGTTGACAGATACGCAGTATTTT.

This clonotype has just a few counts. The chain combines TRBV6-1 with TRBJ2-3; 9 bases agree with TRBD2. Germline CDR1 MNHNS, CDR2 SASEGT. This CDR3 region has 16 residues. Unmatched junction bases numbered 10, after V lost 7 bases and J lost 2 bases. In nucleotides, the CDR3 is TGTGCCAGCACCCTTCTTTTAGCGGGGGACACAGATACGCAGTATTTT. The encoded protein is CASTLLLAGDTDTQYF.

The rearrangement links TRBV20-1 to TRBJ1-1; 8 bases match TRBD1. The trim removed 0 bases at V and 5 bases at J, leaving 11 bases unmatched. CDR3 length: 16 residues. CDR1 and CDR2 from the germline V gene are DFQATT and SNEGSKA (reference sequence). CDR3 region: CSARDPAGTGGTEAFF. CDR3 nucleotides: TGCAGTGCTAGAGACCCGGCCGGGACAGGCGGTACTGAAGCTTTCTTT.

This clonotype was detected only a few times. This chain uses TRBV12-3 or TRBV12-4 with TRBJ2-2; possibly TRBD2 for D (6 bases). Trimming shortened V by 2 bases and J by 5 bases, and 12 bases separated the two germline ends. The CDR3 contains 15 residues. CDR3 sequence (DNA): TGTGCCAGCAGTTTAACACAGGCGGGGACCGGGGAGCTGTTTTTT. Its translation is CASSLTQAGTGELFF.

V usage is TRBV20-1 and J usage is TRBJ2-7; no reliable D call. Trimming cost V 3 bases and J 3 bases, with 12 bases left between them. The CDR3 has 13 residues. Germline CDR1 is DFQATT and CDR2 is SNEGSKA (reference sequence). The CDR3, as DNA: TGCAGTGCTAGGGAAGGGTCTGACTACGAGCAGTACTTC. As protein: CSAREGSDYEQYF.

V is TRBV6-1 and J is TRBJ2-2, with D maybe TRBD1 (5 bases). The germline V and J ends were trimmed by 6 bases and 6 bases, with 20 bases remaining between them. This CDR3 spans 16 amino acids. Germline V gene lookup returns CDR1 MNHNS and CDR2 SASEGT. CDR3 amino acids: CASSRREQVPSGELFF. The CDR3 nucleotides read TGTGCCAGCAGCCGCAGGGAACAGGTTCCGTCCGGGGAGCTGTTTTTT.

This clonotype was seen more than once but under ten times. This sequence joins TRBV20-1 and TRBJ2-7, with 8 nucleotides matching TRBD1. With V trimmed by 3 bases and J by 2 bases, 9 bases remained unmatched. Germline V CDR1 and CDR2: DFQATT, SNEGSKA (reference sequence). The CDR3 consists of 15 residues. The CDR3 DNA is TGCAGTGCTAGGGGGGGACAGGAGGCAACCTACGAGCAGTACTTC. Protein sequence: CSARGGQEATYEQYF.

V is TRBV5-5 and J is TRBJ1-1; D is unclear. V was clipped by 4 bases and J by 1 base, with 8 bases between them. The CDR3 spans 13 residues. The germline V gene has CDR1 SGHKS and CDR2 YYEKEE (reference sequence). CDR3 DNA sequence: TGTGCCAGCAGCCCCCCATCGAACACTGAAGCTTTCTTT. This translates into CASSPPSNTEAFF.

This sequence joins TRBV20-1 and TRBJ2-1, with 7 bases matching TRBD2. CDR1 and CDR2 from the germline V gene are DFQATT and SNEGSKA (reference sequence). The CDR3 is 12 amino acids. J was trimmed by 3 bases and V by 7 bases; bases with no gene match: 3. CDR3 bases: TGCAGTGTGCGGGAGCTCTACAATGAGCAGTTCTTC. Its translation: CSVRELYNEQFF.

The chain has TRBV11-2 and TRBJ2-1, with a possible D match to TRBD2 (6 bases). Looked up from germline, CDR1 is SGHAT and CDR2 is FQNNGV. V lost 5 bases and J lost 5, with 13 bases in between. CDR3 length equals 14 residues. The CDR3 reads CASSVRLVNNEQFF. The CDR3 nucleotides read TGTGCCAGCAGCGTCCGACTAGTCAACAATGAGCAGTTCTTC.

This clonotype was seen ten or more times. The V and J genes are TRBV6-2 or TRBV6-3 and TRBJ2-7; tentatively, D is TRBD2 (5 bases). The V end was cut by 1 base, the J end by 2 bases, with 9 bases between. Germline lookup yields CDR1 MNHEY and CDR2 SVGEGT. The CDR3 extends over 14 amino acids. CDR3 loop: CASSYFFGAYEQYF. In DNA form, the CDR3 reads TGTGCCAGCAGTTACTTCTTCGGGGCCTACGAGCAGTACTTC.

The chain combines TRBV20-1 with TRBJ1-5, with 8 bases aligning to TRBD1. V lost 2 bases and J lost 7; bases outside the gene matches: 10. CDR1 and CDR2 (germline): DFQATT, SNEGSKA (reference sequence). This CDR3 region has 15 residues. CDR3 region: CSARHPGQGGQPQHF. CDR3 bases: TGCAGTGCTAGACATCCTGGACAGGGCGGACAGCCCCAGCATTTT.

This clonotype has a handful of counts. The chain combines TRBV29-1 with TRBJ2-3, with TRBD2 matching over 10 bases. The ends lost 3 bases at V and 3 bases at J; junction bases unmatched: 6. Germline CDR1 reads SQVTM; CDR2 reads ANQGSEA. This CDR3 is 15 amino acids long. CDR3: CSVDRLAGETDTQYF. In DNA, the CDR3 is TGCAGCGTTGACCGGCTAGCGGGGGAAACAGATACGCAGTATTTT.

In its sample, this clonotype was seen a few times. This chain links TRBV4-3 with TRBJ2-1; 9 nucleotides line up with TRBD1. With 0 bases clipped from V and 6 bases from J, the junction kept 6 bases outside the gene matches. CDR1 LGHNA and CDR2 YSLEER come from the germline V gene. The CDR3 sequence is 16 residues long. CDR3: CASSQEIRTGANEQFF. CDR3 DNA sequence: TGCGCCAGCAGCCAAGAAATCCGGACAGGGGCCAATGAGCAGTTCTTC.